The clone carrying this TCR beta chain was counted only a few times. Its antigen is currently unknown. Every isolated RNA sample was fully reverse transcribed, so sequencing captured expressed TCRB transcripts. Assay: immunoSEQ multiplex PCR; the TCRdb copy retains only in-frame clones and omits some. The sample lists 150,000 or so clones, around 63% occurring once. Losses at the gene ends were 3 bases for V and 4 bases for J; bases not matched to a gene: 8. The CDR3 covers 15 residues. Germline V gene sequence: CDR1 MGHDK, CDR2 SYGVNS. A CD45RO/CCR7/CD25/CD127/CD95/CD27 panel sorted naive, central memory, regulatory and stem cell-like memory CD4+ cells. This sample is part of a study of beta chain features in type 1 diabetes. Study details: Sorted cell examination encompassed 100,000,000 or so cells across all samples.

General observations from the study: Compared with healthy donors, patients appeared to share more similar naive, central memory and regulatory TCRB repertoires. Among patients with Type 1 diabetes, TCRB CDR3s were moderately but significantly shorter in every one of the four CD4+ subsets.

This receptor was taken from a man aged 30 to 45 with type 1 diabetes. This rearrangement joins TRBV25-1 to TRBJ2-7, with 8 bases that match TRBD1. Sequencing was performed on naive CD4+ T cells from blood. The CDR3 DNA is TGTGCCAGCAGTGATTCCGGGACAGGCCATTACGAGCAGTACTTC. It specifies CASSDSGTGHYEQYF.